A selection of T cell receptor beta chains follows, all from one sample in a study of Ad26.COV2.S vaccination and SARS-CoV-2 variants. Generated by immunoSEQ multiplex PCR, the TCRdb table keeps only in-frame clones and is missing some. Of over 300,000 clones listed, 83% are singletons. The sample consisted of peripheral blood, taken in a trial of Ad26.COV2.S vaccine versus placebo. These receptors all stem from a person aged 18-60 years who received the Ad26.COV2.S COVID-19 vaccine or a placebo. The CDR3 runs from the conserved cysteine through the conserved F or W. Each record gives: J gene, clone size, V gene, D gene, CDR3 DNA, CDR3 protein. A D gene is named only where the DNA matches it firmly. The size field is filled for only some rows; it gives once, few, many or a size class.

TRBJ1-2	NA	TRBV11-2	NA	TGTGCCAGCAGCTCCCTCCGGACGGCCATCTATGGCTACACCTTC	CASSSLRTAIYGYTF
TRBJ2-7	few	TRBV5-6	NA	TGTGCCAGCAGCTTGGATGCCTACGAGCAGTACTTC	CASSLDAYEQYF
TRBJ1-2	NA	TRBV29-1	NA	TGCAGCGTTGAAGATGAGGGACGGTATGGCTACACCTTC	CSVEDEGRYGYTF
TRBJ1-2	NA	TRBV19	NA	TGTGCCAGTACCAACACCTATTATGGCTACACCTTC	CASTNTYYGYTF
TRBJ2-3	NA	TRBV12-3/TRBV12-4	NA	TGTGCCAGCAGTTTAGGGCGGGTAGAGGAGTATTTT	CASSLGRVEEYF
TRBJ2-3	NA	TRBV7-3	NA	TGTGCCAGCAGCTTAGTTGGATTAGATACGCAGTATTTT	CASSLVGLDTQYF
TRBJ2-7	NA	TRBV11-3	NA	TGTGCCAGCAGCTTGAAGGATACCTACGAGCAGTACTTC	CASSLKDTYEQYF
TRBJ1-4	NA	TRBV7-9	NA	TGTGCCAGCAGCCCCAGAGGAGAAGGTGAAAAACTGTTTTTT	CASSPRGEGEKLFF
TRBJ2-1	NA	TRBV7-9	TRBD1	TGTGCCAGCAGCCCGGACAGGTCAAGGCAGTTCTTC	CASSPDRSRQFF
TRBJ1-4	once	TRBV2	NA	TGTGCCAGCAGTGAAAACGAAAAACTGTTTTTT	CASSENEKLFF
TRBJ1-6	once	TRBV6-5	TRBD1	TGTGCCGGAAGACAGGGGAATTCACCCCTCCACTTT	CAGRQGNSPLHF
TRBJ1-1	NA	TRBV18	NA	TGTGCCAGCTCACCTGGGGGGGGCAAAGGGAAAACTGAAGCTTTCTTT	CASSPGGGKGKTEAFF
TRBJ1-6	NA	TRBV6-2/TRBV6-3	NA	TGTGCCAGCAGACCTTACGGGCGTGGGGGGGATTCACCCCTCCACTTT	CASRPYGRGGDSPLHF
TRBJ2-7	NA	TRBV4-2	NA	TGTGCCAGCAGCCAAGACCCACAAAGGCCCTACGAGCAGTACTTC	CASSQDPQRPYEQYF
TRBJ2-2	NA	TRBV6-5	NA	TGTGCCAGCAAGGGACCCGTCACCGGGGAGCTGTTTTTT	CASKGPVTGELFF
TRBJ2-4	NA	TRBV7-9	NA	TGTGCCAGCAGCCCCCGTCCAGCGGGTCTAGCCAAAAACATTCAGTACTTC	CASSPRPAGLAKNIQYF
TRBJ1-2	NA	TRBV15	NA	TGTGCCACCAGCAGGGCCCGGGACCTTTATGGCTACACCTTC	CATSRARDLYGYTF
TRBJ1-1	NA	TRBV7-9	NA	TGTGCCAGCAGCTTAGCACGGTTGACTGAAGCTTTCTTT	CASSLARLTEAFF
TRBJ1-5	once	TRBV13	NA	TGTGCCAGCAGCTTAGGTCGCTCCAATCAGCCCCAGCATTTT	CASSLGRSNQPQHF
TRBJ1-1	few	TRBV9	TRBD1	TGTGCCAGCAGCGTAGTCATTGCGACAGGGTTGAACACTGAAGCTTTCTTT	CASSVVIATGLNTEAFF
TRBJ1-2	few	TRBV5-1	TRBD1	TGCGCCAGCAGCTTGGCCGGACAGGGCCCCCTTGGCTACACCTTC	CASSLAGQGPLGYTF
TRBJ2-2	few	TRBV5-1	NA	TGCGCCACCCACAGGGAGAACACCGGGGAGCTGTTTTTT	CATHRENTGELFF
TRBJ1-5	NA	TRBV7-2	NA	TGTGCCAGCAGCTTAGGTTCTCGGAGCAATCAGCCCCAGCATTTT	CASSLGSRSNQPQHF
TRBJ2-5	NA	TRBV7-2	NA	TGTGCCAGCAGCTTAGGAATAGGGGATGAGACCCAGTACTTC	CASSLGIGDETQYF
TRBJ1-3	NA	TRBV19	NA	TGTGCCAGTAGCCCCATTGTTGGGGGTGGAAACACCATATATTTT	CASSPIVGGGNTIYF
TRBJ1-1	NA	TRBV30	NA	TGTGCCTGGAGTCATGGGGGTGGGTCTTTCTTT	CAWSHGGGSFF
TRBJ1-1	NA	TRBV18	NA	TGTGCCAGCTCACCGATTGGGGGCGTCGGTGGCCCTGAAGCTTTCTTT	CASSPIGGVGGPEAFF
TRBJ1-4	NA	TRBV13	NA	TGTGCCAGCAGCTTAGCAGGGTTACGCGAAAAACTGTTTTTT	CASSLAGLREKLFF
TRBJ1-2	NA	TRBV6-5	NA	TGTGCCAGCAGTAGGGACATTTCAGGTGGCTACACCTTC	CASSRDISGGYTF
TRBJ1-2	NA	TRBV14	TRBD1	TGTGCCAGCAGCAGCCGGGACAGGGGGCGATATGGCTACACCTTC	CASSSRDRGRYGYTF
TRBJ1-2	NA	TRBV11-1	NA	TGTGCCAGCAGCCATGGGACGGACCAGCACTATGGCTACACCTTC	CASSHGTDQHYGYTF
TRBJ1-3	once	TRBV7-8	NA	TGTGCCAGCAGCTTCTTGACTGCCCAAGGAAACACCATATATTTT	CASSFLTAQGNTIYF
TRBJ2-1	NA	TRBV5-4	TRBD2	TGTGCCAGCAGCCCTCGATCTTTAGCGGGGGCCAATGAGCAGTTCTTC	CASSPRSLAGANEQFF
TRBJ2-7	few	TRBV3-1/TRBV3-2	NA	TGTGCCAGCAGCCAAGACAGGGTTTACTACGAGCAGTACTTC	CASSQDRVYYEQYF
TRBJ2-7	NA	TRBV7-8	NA	TGTGCCAGCAGCTCCACAGGGACCGAGCAGTACTTC	CASSSTGTEQYF
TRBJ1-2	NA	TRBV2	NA	TGTGCCAGCAGGAGTAGTCCAGCTATCCTCTATGGCTACACCTTC	CASRSSPAILYGYTF
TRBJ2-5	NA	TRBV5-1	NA	TGCGCCAGCAGCTTGGCGCCCAGGCTAGAGACCCAGTACTTC	CASSLAPRLETQYF
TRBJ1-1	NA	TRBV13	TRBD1	TGTGCCAGCAGCTTAAGTGGAATTACAGGGGGGACTGAAGCTTTCTTT	CASSLSGITGGTEAFF
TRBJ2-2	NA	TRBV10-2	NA	TGCGCCAGCAGTGTAGCAGGGGAGCTGTTTTTT	CASSVAGELFF
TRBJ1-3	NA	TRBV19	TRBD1	TGTGCCAGTGCCCCGACAGGGACTGGAAACACCATATATTTT	CASAPTGTGNTIYF
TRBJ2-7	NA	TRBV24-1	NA	TGTGCCACCAGTGATTCCAATTCCTACGAGCAGTACTTC	CATSDSNSYEQYF
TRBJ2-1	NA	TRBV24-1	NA	TGTGCCACCAGTGATTTCGCCAGGGCTCCAAGGAATGAGCAGTTCTTC	CATSDFARAPRNEQFF
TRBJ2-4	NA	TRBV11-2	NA	TGTGCCAGCAGCTTGGGCCCTGGCAAAAACATTCAGTACTTC	CASSLGPGKNIQYF
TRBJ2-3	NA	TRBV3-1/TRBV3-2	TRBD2	TGTGCCGTGGGGCTAGCGGGTGGTGATACGCAGTATTTT	CAVGLAGGDTQYF
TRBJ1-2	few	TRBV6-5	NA	TGTGCCAGCAGTCACGGACAGTCTCAGTCGGGCTACACCTTC	CASSHGQSQSGYTF
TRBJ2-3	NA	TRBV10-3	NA	TGTGCCATCAGTGGAAGGGGAGATACGCAGTATTTT	CAISGRGDTQYF
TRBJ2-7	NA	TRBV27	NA	TGTGCCAGCGCCTGGACAGACGCCTACGAGCAGTACTTC	CASAWTDAYEQYF
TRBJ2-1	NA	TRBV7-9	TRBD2	TGTGCCAGCAGCCCCTCCGCGACTAGCGGGAGGAGGTCCTACAATGAGCAGTTCTTC	CASSPSATSGRRSYNEQFF
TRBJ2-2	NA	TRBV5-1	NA	TGCGCCAGCAGCGGGGGGAACACCGGGGAGCTGTTTTTT	CASSGGNTGELFF
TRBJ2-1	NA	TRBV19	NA	TGTGCCAGTAGTATAGATCTCTATGAGCAGTTCTTC	CASSIDLYEQFF
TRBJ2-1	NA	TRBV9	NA	TGTGCCAGCAGCGTAGGGGTAGCATCGGCCTACAATGAGCAGTTCTTC	CASSVGVASAYNEQFF
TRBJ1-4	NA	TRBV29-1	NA	TGCAGCGTTGAAGTAAATGGTCCTCCTGGAAAACTGTTTTTT	CSVEVNGPPGKLFF
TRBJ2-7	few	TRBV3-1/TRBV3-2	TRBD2	TGTGCCAGCAGCCAAAGGGGACTAGCGGGGGCAGGAGGGGAGCAGTACTTC	CASSQRGLAGAGGEQYF
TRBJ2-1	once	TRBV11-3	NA	TGTGCCAGCAGCGCTGGGACCTCTGCCAACAATGAGCAGTTCTTC	CASSAGTSANNEQFF
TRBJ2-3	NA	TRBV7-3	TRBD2	TGTGCCAGCAGCCCCGGGGGGGCTACAGATACGCAGTATTTT	CASSPGGATDTQYF